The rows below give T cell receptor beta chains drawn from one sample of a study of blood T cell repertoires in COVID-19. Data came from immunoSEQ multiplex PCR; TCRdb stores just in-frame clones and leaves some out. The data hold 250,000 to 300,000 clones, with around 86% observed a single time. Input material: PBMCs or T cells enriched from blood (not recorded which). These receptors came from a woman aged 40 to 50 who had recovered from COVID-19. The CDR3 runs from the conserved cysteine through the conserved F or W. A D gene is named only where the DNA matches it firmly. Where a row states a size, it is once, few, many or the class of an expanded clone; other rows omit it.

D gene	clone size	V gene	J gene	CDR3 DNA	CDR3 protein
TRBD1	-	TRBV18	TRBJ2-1	TGTGCCAGCTCACCAGGGAGTACTTCTCGACAGGGATCGTTCTTC	CASSPGSTSRQGSFF
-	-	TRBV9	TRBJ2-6	TGTGCCAGCTCACCTCAGGCCCCGCGCTCTGGGGCCAACGTCCTGACTTTC	CASSPQAPRSGANVLTF
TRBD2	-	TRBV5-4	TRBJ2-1	TGTGCCAGCAGCTTGGGCCTAGCGGCTTACAATGAGCAGTTCTTC	CASSLGLAAYNEQFF
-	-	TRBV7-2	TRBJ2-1	TGTGCCAGCAGCTTAGTCACTAGCAACGGAGAGCAGTTCTTC	CASSLVTSNGEQFF
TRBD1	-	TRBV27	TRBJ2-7	TGTGCCAGCAGTGAGATGACAGGGGGTGTCTACGAGCAGTACTTC	CASSEMTGGVYEQYF
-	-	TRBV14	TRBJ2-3	TGTGCCAGCAGCCACTCTGATACGCAGTATTTT	CASSHSDTQYF
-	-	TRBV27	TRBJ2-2	TGTGCCAGCAGTGTGATCCCGACTAACACCGGGGAGCTGTTTTTT	CASSVIPTNTGELFF
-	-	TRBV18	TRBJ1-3	TGTGCCAGCTCACAGACAGCAAACTCTGGAAACACCATATATTTT	CASSQTANSGNTIYF
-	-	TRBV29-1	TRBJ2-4	TGCAGCGTTGCCCTAGCCAAAAACATTCAGTACTTC	CSVALAKNIQYF
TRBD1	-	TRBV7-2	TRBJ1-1	TGTGCCAGCAGCCCGAGGACAGGGAACACTGAAGCTTTCTTT	CASSPRTGNTEAFF
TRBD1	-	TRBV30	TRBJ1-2	TGTGCCTGGATTGACAGGGGTGTTGGCTACACCTTC	CAWIDRGVGYTF
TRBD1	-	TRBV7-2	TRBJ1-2	TGTGCCAGCAGCTTATATAACCCTGGACAGGCTGGAAAAGGCTACACCTTC	CASSLYNPGQAGKGYTF
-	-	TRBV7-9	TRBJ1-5	TGTGCCAGCAGCTTAGGAGGGAATAATCAGCCCCAGCATTTT	CASSLGGNNQPQHF
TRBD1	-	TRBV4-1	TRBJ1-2	TGCGCCAGCAGCCCCCGACAGGGGCTCAACTATGGCTACACCTTC	CASSPRQGLNYGYTF
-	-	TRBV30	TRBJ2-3	TGTGCCTGGAGCCGGACTAGCACAGATACGCAGTATTTT	CAWSRTSTDTQYF
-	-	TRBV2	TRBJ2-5	TGTGCCAGCACCCGAGATGAGGGCGGGGCAGAGACCCAGTACTTC	CASTRDEGGAETQYF
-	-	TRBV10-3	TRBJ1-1	TGTGCCATCAGTGAAGTTAGGGGTGACACTGAAGCTTTCTTT	CAISEVRGDTEAFF
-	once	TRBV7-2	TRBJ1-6	TGTGCCAGCAGCTTTTTGACTGCCAATTCACCCCTCCACTTT	CASSFLTANSPLHF
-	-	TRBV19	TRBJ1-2	TGTGCCAGTAGTATTTGGGGGCGCGGTGGCTACACCTTC	CASSIWGRGGYTF
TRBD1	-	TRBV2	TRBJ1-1	TGTGCCAGCAACCCACAGGGGGTTGGGGATGGAGCTTTCTTT	CASNPQGVGDGAFF
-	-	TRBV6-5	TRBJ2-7	TGTGCCAGCAGTTATCAGGCACCAAACTACGAGCAGTACTTC	CASSYQAPNYEQYF
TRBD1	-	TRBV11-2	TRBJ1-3	TGTGCCAGCAGCCCCCACCCAACAGGGGCATCATACACCATATATTTT	CASSPHPTGASYTIYF
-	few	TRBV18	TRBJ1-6	TGTGCCAGCTCACCCCTGGGGCGGTCCAACGCTTATAATTCACCCCTCCACTTT	CASSPLGRSNAYNSPLHF
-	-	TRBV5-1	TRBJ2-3	TGCGCCAGCAGCTTGCAGGGGGAGGCAGATACGCAGTATTTT	CASSLQGEADTQYF
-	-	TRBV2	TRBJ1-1	TGTGCCAGCGCCCGAGACAGGAACACTGAAGCTTTCTTT	CASARDRNTEAFF
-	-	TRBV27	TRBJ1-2	TGTGCCAGCAGAACTGGAGTTAACTATGGCTACACCTTC	CASRTGVNYGYTF
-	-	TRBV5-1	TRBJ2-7	TGCGCCAGCAGCTTGGGACAGCCAATTTCAGTCGAGCAGTACTTC	CASSLGQPISVEQYF
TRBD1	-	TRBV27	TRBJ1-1	TGTGCCAGCAGTTCTACCGGGACAGGGTTAGCTTTCTTT	CASSSTGTGLAFF
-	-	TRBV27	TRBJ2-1	TGTGCCAGCAGTTCAGGGGTGTCCTACAATGAGCAGTTCTTC	CASSSGVSYNEQFF
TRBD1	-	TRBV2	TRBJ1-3	TGTGCCAGCAGTGCTTATCGACAGGGTCGTTCCTCTGCAGGAAACACCATATATTTT	CASSAYRQGRSSAGNTIYF
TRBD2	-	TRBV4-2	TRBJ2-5	TGTGCCAGCAGCGGACGACTAGCGGGAAGAATCGGGGAGACCCAGTACTTC	CASSGRLAGRIGETQYF
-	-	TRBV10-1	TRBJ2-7	TGCGCCAGCAGTGAAGGGAGAGAAAACCTCTACGAGCAGTACTTC	CASSEGRENLYEQYF
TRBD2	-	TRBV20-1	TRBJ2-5	TGCAGTGCTAGTCCGAGCGGGAGGGCCATCAAGACCCAGTACTTC	CSASPSGRAIKTQYF
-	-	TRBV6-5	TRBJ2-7	TGTGCCAGCAGTTCTGTCTTCAGTAGGGGGTCCTACGAGCAGTACTTC	CASSSVFSRGSYEQYF
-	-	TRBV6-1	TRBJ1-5	TGTGCCACCCGGGGGGTATTTAACAATCAGCCCCAGCATTTT	CATRGVFNNQPQHF
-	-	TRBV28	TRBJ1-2	TGTGCCAGCACACCGGGACACTTCTATGGCTACACCTTC	CASTPGHFYGYTF
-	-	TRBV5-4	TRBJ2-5	TGTGCCAGCAGCTTGGCACCTAGACAAGAGACCCAGTACTTC	CASSLAPRQETQYF
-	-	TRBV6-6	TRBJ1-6	TGTGCCAGCAGTCCCCACGAGGCCACGGGATCACCCCTCCACTTT	CASSPHEATGSPLHF
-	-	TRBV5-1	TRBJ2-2	TGCGCCAGCAGCCCGGCCCCAGGCGGGGAGCTGTTTTTT	CASSPAPGGELFF
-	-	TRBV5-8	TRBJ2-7	TGTGCCAGCAGCTTTCCGCGGAGGGGCTCCTACGAGCAGTACTTC	CASSFPRRGSYEQYF
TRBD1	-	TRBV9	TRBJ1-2	TGTGCCAGCAGCGTAGCCCCACAGGGGGGAATTGGTGGCTACACCTTC	CASSVAPQGGIGGYTF
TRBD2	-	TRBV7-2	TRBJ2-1	TGTGCCAGCAGCTCCTCTAGCGGGAGAAGTGAGCAGTTCTTC	CASSSSSGRSEQFF
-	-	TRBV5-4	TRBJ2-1	TGTGCCAGCAGCCCGTATTCGGTGTCCAATGAGCAGTTCTTC	CASSPYSVSNEQFF
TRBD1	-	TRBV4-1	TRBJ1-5	TGCGCCAGCAGCTACGGGACAGGCAATCAGCCCCAGCATTTT	CASSYGTGNQPQHF
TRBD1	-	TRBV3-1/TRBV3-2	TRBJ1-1	TGTGCCAGCAGCCAAAGTCGAGGGACAGGCGAAGCTTTCTTT	CASSQSRGTGEAFF
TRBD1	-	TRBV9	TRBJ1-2	TGTGCCAGCAGCGCACAGGGGGGAAGCTACACCTTC	CASSAQGGSYTF
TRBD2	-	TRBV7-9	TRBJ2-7	TGTGCCAGCAGCTCCGGACTAGCGGGGCGCTACGAGCAGTACTTC	CASSSGLAGRYEQYF
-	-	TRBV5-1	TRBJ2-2	TGCGCCAGCAGGGGCGGGGCAACGAACACCGGGGAGCTGTTTTTT	CASRGGATNTGELFF
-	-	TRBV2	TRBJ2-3	TGTGCCACCACATCCACAGACACAGATACGCAGTATTTT	CATTSTDTDTQYF
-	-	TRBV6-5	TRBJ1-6	TGTGCCAGCAGTAACCGACACAATTCACCCCTCCACTTT	CASSNRHNSPLHF
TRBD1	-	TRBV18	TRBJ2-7	TGTGCCAGCTCACCTACGGGACAGGGGGCCGGGGAGCAGTACTTC	CASSPTGQGAGEQYF